This record covers a single T cell receptor beta chain. This sample was included in a study of CD8+ T cells in alopecia areata. Germline-derived CDR1 and CDR2 are MNHNY and SVGAGI (reference sequence). V lost 0 bases, J lost 1 base, and 10 bases lay in between. The CDR3 covers 15 residues. Alopecia areata patients had lesional scalp punch biopsies and peripheral blood taken from them. After isolation, RNA underwent reverse transcription to generate cDNA as the sequencing template. Libraries were prepared by immunoSEQ multiplex PCR; TCRdb keeps only in-frame clonotypes and omits some of them. The data hold about 130,000 clones, with about 47% observed a single time.

The sequenced sample was CD8+ T cells sorted from blood, obtained at week 0. The receptor's source is a human donor with alopecia areata. The chain is built from TRBV6-6 and TRBJ2-7; D not resolved. This chain's CDR3 is CASSYSEEASYEQYF. The CDR3 region has the DNA TGTGCCAGCAGTTACTCAGAAGAGGCATCCTACGAGCAGTACTTC.